These T cell receptor beta chains were read from a single sample in a study of blood T cells in healthy people across ages. From the 5' RACE reads, TCRdb called clonotypes with MiXCR, one entry per CDR3 protein. In the table there are 1.4 million to 1.5 million distinct CDR3 sequences, around 42% of which are singletons. Sequencing used blood. These receptors were obtained from a woman between 18 and 29 years old in good health. Both conserved end residues are part of each CDR3. A D gene is named only where the DNA matches it firmly. Rows may omit the clone size; those that give it use once, few, many or a size class.

.	.	TRBV28	TRBJ1-1	CASSLGSRVTEAFF	TGTGCCAGCAGTTTGGGGAGTAGGGTCACTGAAGCTTTCTTT
.	.	TRBV25-1	TRBJ2-5	CASMSGETQYF	TGTGCCAGCATGTCAGGGGAGACCCAGTACTTC
.	.	TRBV7-2	TRBJ2-3	CASTPRGDFSTDTQYF	TGTGCCAGCACCCCTCGCGGGGACTTCAGCACAGATACGCAGTATTTT
few	TRBD2	TRBV25-1	TRBJ2-7	CASHQSGGAHNEQYF	TGTGCCAGCCACCAAAGCGGGGGGGCCCACAATGAGCAGTACTTC
few	.	TRBV3-1	TRBJ1-5	CASSQGLTENQPQHF	TGTGCCAGCAGCCAAGGATTAACGGAAAATCAGCCCCAGCATTTT
once	TRBD2	TRBV7-9	TRBJ2-1	CASSLGTGGSHEQFF	TGTGCCAGCAGCTTAGGAACGGGAGGCAGCCATGAGCAGTTCTTC
.	TRBD2	TRBV10-3	TRBJ2-2	CAIRDLLAGTVKGELFF	TGTGCCATCAGAGATTTACTAGCGGGAACAGTTAAGGGGGAGCTGTTTTTT
.	TRBD2	TRBV5-1	TRBJ2-3	CASSDSGGKGDTQYF	TGCGCCAGCAGTGATAGCGGGGGGAAAGGAGATACGCAGTATTTT
once	TRBD2	TRBV3-1	TRBJ2-5	CASSHSGPDNEQYF	TGTGCCAGCAGCCATAGCGGGCCGGACAATGAGCAGTACTTC
.	TRBD2	TRBV7-9	TRBJ2-3	CASSSFTGGSSDTQYF	TGTGCCAGCAGCTCCTTTACGGGGGGGTCGTCCGATACGCAGTATTTT
once	TRBD2	TRBV12-5	TRBJ2-7	CASGSLRTSGSLTYEQYF	TGTGCTAGTGGTTCCCTCCGGACTAGCGGGAGCCTGACCTACGAGCAGTACTTC
.	.	TRBV12-3/TRBV12-4	TRBJ1-3	CASGRTARISGNTIYF	TGTGCCAGCGGCCGGACAGCCAGAATTTCTGGAAACACCATATATTTT
.	TRBD1	TRBV6-5	TRBJ1-2	CASSYSTGVSANGYTF	TGTGCCAGCAGTTACTCAACAGGGGTTTCGGCAAATGGCTACACCTTC
.	TRBD2	TRBV9	TRBJ2-1	CASSVGQREVTYNEQFF	TGTGCCAGCAGCGTAGGCCAGCGGGAGGTAACCTACAATGAGCAGTTCTTC
few	.	TRBV30	TRBJ2-6	CAWSRDYGTGLNSGANVLTF	TGTGCCTGGAGTAGGGACTACGGGACAGGCCTAAACTCTGGGGCCAACGTCCTGACTTTC
many	.	TRBV29-1	TRBJ2-3	CSVVSGERDTQYF	TGCAGCGTTGTCAGCGGAGAACGGGATACGCAGTATTTT
.	.	TRBV27	TRBJ1-2	CASSESGGNDGYTF	TGTGCCAGCAGCGAATCTGGGGGAAACGATGGCTACACCTTC
.	.	TRBV6-5	TRBJ1-2	CASGANRVYGYTF	TGTGCCAGCGGCGCGAACAGGGTGTATGGCTACACCTTC
once	.	TRBV2	TRBJ2-3	CASNSRARTDTQYF	TGTGCCAGCAATAGCCGAGCGCGCACAGATACGCAGTATTTT
once	TRBD2	TRBV6-5	TRBJ2-1	CASSYNPSGVYNEQFF	TGTGCCAGCAGTTATAACCCTAGCGGGGTTTACAATGAGCAGTTCTTC
.	TRBD1	TRBV4-1	TRBJ1-1	CASSHHRQGNTEAFF	TGCGCCAGCAGCCACCACCGACAGGGGAACACTGAAGCTTTCTTT
.	.	TRBV10-1	TRBJ2-3	CASSPGQRSSTDTQYF	TGCGCCAGCAGCCCTGGACAGAGATCTAGCACAGATACGCAGTATTTT